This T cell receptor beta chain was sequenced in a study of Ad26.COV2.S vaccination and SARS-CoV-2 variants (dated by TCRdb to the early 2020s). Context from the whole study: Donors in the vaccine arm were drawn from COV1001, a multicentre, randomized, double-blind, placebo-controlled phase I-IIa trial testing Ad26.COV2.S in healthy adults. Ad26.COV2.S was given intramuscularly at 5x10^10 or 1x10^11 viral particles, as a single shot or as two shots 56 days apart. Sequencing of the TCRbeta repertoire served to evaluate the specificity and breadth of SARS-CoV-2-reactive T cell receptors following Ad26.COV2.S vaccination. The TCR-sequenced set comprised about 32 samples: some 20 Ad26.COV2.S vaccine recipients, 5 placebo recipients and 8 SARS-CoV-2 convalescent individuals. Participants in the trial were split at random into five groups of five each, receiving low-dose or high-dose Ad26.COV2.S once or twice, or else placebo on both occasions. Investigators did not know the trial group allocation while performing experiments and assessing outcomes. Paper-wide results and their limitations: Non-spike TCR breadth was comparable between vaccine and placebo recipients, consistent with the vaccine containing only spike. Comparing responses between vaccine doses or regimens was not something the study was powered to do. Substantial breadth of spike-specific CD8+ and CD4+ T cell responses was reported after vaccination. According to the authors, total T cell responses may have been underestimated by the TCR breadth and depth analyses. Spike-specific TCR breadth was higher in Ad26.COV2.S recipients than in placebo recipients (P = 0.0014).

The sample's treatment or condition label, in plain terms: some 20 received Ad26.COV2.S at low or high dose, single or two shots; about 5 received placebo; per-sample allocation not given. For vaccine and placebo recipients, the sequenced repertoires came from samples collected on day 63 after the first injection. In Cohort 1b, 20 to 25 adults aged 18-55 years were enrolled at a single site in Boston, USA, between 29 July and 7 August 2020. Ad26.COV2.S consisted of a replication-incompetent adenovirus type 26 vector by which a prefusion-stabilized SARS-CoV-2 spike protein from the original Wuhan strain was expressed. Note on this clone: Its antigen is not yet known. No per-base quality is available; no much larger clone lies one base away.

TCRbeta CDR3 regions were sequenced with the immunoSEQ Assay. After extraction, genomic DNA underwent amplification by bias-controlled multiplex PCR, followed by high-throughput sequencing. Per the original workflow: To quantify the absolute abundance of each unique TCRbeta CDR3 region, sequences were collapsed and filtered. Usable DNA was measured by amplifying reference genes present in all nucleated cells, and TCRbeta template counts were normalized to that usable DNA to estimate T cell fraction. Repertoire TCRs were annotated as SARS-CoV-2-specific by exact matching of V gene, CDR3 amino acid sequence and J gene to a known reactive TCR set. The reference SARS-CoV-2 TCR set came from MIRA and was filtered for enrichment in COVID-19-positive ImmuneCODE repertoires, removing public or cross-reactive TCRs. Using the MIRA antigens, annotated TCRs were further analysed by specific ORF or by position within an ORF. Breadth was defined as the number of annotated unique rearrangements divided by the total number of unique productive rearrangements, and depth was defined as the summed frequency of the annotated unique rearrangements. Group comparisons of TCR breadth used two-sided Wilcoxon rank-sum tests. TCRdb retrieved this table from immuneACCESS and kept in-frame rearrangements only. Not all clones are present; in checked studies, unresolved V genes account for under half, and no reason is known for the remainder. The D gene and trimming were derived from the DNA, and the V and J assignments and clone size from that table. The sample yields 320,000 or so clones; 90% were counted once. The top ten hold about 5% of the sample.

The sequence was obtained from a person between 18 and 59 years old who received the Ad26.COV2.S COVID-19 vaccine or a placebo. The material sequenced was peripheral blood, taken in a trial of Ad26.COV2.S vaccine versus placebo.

The sequenced DNA: TGTGCCAGCAGCCCCGGGGGGCAGACGATGACAGGGGGGTACCAAGAGACCCAGTACTTC. It codes for CASSPGGQTMTGGYQETQYF. Here the chain combines TRBV7-8 and TRBJ2-5, with 9 bases matching TRBD1. The germline V gene specifies SGHVS as CDR1 and FQNEAQ as CDR2. After removal of 5 bases from V and 0 bases from J, the junction retains 19 bases not matched to a gene. From the cysteine up to the phenylalanine, the CDR3 has a length of 20 residues. CDR3 DNA is the only sequence kept; it has 60 bases, read in frame from the first base.